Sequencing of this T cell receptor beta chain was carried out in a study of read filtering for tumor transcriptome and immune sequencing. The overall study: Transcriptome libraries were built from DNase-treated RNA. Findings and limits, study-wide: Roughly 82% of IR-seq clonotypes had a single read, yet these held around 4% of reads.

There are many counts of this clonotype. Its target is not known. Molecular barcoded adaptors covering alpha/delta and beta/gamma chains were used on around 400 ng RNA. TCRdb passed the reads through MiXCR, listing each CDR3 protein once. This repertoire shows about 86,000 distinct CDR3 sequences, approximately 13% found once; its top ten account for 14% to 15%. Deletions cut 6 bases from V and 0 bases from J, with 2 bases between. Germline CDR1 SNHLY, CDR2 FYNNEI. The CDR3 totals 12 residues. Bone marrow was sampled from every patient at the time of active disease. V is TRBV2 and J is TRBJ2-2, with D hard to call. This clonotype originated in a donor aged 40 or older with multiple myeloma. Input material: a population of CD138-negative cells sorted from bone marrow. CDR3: CASSPNTGELFF. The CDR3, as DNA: TGTGCCAGCAGCCCGAACACCGGGGAGCTGTTTTTT. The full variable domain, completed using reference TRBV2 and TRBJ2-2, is EPEVTQTPSHQVTQMGQEVILRCVPISNHLYFYWYRQILGQKVEFLVSFYNNEISEKSEIFDDQFSVERPDGSNFTLKIRSTKLEDSAMYFCASSPNTGELFFGEGSRLTVL.